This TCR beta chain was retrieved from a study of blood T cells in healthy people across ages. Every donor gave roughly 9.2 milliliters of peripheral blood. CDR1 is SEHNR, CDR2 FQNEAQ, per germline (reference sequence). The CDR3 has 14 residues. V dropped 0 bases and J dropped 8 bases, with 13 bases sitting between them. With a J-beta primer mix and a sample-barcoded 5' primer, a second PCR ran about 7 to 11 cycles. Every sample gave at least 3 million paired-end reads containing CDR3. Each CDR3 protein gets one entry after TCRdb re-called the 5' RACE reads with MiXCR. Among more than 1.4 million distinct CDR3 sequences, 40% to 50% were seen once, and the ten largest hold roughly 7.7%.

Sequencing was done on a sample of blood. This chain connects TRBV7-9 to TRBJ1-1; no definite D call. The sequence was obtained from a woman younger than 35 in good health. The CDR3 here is CASSLAPENGEAFF. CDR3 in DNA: TGTGCCAGCAGCTTAGCTCCGGAAAACGGGGAAGCTTTCTTT. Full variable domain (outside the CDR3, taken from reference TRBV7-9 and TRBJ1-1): DTGVSQNPRHKITKRGQNVTFRCDPISEHNRLYWYRQTLGQGPEFLTYFQNEAQLEKSRLLSDRFSAERPKGSFSTLEIQRTEQGDSAMYLCASSLAPENGEAFFGQGTRLTVV.